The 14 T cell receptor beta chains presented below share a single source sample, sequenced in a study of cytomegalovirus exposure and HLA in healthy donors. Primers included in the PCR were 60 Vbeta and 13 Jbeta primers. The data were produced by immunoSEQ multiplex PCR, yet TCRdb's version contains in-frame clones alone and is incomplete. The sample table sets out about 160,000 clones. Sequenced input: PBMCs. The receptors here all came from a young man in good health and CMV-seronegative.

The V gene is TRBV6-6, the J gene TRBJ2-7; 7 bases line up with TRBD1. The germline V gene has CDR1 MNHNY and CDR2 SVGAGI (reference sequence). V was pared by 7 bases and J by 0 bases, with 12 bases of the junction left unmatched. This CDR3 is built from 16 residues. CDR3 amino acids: CASTHNGDSDSYEQYF. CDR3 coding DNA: TGTGCCAGCACCCATAATGGGGACAGCGACTCCTACGAGCAGTACTTC.

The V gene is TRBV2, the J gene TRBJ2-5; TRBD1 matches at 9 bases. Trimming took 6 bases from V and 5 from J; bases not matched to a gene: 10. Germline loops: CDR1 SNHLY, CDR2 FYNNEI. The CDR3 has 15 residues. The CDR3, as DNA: TGTGCCAGCAGGATAGGACAGGGGATCTATGAGACCCAGTACTTC. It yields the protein CASRIGQGIYETQYF.

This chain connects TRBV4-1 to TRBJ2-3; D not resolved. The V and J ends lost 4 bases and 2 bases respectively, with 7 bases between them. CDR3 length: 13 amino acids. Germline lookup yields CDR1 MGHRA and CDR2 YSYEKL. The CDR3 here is CASSPRDTDTQYF. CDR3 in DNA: TGCGCCAGCAGCCCCCGAGACACAGATACGCAGTATTTT.

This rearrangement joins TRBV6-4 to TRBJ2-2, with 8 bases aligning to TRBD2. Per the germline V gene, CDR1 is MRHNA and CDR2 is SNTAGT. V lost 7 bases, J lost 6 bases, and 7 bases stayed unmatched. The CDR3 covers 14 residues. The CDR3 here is CASKAGGQAGELFF. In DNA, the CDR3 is TGTGCCAGCAAGGCGGGAGGACAAGCCGGGGAGCTGTTTTTT.

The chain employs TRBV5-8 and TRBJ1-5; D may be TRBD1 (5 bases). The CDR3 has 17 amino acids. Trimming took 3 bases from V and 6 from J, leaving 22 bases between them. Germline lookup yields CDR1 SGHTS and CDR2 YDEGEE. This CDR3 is CASSSERAGGSSQPQHF. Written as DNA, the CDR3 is TGTGCCAGCAGCTCCGAGAGGGCGGGGGGGAGTTCTCAGCCCCAGCATTTT.

CDR3 protein: CASSLVVAGGPDTQYF. CDR3 sequence (DNA): TGTGCCAGCAGCTTAGTGGTAGCGGGAGGGCCTGATACGCAGTATTTT. This chain uses TRBV11-3 with TRBJ2-3; 11 bases align to TRBD2. The CDR3 extends over 16 amino acids. The ends lost 1 base at V and 6 bases at J; junction bases unmatched: 6. Germline assignment: CDR1 SGHNT and CDR2 YENEEA.

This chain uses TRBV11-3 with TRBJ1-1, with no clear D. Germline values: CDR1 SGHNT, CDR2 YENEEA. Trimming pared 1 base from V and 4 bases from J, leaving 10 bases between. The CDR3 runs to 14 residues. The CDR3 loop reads CASSLVGAGTEAFF. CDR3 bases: TGTGCCAGCAGCTTAGTAGGTGCAGGCACTGAAGCTTTCTTT.

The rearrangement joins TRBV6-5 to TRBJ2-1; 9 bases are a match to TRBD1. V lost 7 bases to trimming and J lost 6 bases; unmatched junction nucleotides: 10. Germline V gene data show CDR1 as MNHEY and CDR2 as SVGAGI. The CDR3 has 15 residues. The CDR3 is CASKLTGGDGNEQFF. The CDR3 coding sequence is TGTGCCAGCAAACTAACAGGGGGCGATGGCAATGAGCAGTTCTTC.

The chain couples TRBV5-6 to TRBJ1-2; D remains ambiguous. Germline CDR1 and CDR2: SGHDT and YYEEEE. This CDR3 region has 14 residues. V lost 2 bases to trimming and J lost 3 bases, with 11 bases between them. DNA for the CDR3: TGTGCCAGCAGCTTAGCAGGTATCGACTATGGCTACACCTTC. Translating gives CASSLAGIDYGYTF. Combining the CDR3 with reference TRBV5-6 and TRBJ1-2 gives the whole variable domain DAGVTQSPTHLIKTRGQQVTLRCSPKSGHDTVSWYQQALGQGPQFIFQYYEEEERQRGNFPDRFSGHQFPNYSSELNVNALLLGDSALYLCASSLAGIDYGYTFGSGTRLTVV.

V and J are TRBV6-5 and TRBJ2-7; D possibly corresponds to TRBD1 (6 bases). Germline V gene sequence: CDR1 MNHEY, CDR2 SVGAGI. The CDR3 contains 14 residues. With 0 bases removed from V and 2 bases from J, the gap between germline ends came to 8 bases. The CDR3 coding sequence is TGTGCCAGCAGTTACTCCAGGGACACCTACGAGCAGTACTTC. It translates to CASSYSRDTYEQYF.

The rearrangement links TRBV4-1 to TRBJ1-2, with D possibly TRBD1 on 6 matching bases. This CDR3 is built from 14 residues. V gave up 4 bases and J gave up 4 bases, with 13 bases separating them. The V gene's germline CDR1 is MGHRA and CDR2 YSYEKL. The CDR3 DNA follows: TGCGCCAGCAGCCCTTACCGGGGGGCCTATGGCTACACCTTC. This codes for CASSPYRGAYGYTF.

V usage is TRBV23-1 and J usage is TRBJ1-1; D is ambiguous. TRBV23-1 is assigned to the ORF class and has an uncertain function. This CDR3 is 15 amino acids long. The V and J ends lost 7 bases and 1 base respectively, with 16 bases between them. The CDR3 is CASILGSQGNTEAFF. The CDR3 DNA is TGCGCCAGCATCCTGGGCAGCCAAGGGAACACTGAAGCTTTCTTT.

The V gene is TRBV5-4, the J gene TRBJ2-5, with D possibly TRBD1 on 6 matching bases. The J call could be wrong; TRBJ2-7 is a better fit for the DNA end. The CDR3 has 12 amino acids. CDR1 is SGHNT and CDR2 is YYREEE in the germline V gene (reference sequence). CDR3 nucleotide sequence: TGTGCCAGCAGCCTCCAGGGGTACGAGCAGTACTTC. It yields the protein CASSLQGYEQYF.

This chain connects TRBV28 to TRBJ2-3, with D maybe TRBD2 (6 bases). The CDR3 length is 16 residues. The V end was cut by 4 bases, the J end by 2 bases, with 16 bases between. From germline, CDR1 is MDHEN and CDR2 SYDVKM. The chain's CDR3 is CASSSLIGGSTDTQYF. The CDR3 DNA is TGTGCCAGCAGTTCCCTCATCGGGGGTTCCACAGATACGCAGTATTTT.